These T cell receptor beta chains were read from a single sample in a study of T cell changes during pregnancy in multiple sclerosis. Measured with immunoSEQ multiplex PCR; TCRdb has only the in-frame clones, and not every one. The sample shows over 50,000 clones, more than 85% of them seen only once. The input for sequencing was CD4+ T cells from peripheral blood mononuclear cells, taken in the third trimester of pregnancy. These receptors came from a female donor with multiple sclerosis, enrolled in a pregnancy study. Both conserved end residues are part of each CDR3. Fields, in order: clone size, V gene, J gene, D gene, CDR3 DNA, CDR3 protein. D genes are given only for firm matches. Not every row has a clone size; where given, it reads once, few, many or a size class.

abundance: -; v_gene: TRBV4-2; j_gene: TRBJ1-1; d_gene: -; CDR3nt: TGTGCCAGCAGCCAAGATGTCCGAGGCGTGAACACTGAAGCTTTCTTT; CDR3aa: CASSQDVRGVNTEAFF
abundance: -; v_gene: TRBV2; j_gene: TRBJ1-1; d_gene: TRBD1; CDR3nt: TGTGCCAGCAGGGGACAGGGTAACACTGAAGCTTTCTTT; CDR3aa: CASRGQGNTEAFF
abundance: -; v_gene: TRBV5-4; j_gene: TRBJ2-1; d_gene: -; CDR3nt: TGTGCCAGCAGCCCGTCTAGCGCGAGGCTCTCCTACAATGAGCAGTTCTTC; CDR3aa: CASSPSSARLSYNEQFF
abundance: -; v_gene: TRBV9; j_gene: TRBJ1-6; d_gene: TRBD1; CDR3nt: TGTGCCAGCAGCTTCGGGACAGTCGGGAATTCACCCCTCCACTTT; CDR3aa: CASSFGTVGNSPLHF
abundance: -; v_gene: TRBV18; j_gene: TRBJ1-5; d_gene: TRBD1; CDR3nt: TGTGCCAGCTCGAGCCAAGACAGGGGGCTCGGGTCACCCAATCAGCCCCAGCATTTT; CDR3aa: CASSSQDRGLGSPNQPQHF
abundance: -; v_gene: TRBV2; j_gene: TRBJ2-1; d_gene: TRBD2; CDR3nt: TGTGCCAGCAGATTGAACGAGATACCGGGACTAGCGGGTGGAAATGAGCAGTTCTTC; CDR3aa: CASRLNEIPGLAGGNEQFF
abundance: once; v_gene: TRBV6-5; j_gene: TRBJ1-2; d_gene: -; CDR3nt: TGTGCCAGCAGTTACTCAGAGCGGAGTGGCTACACCTTC; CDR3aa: CASSYSERSGYTF
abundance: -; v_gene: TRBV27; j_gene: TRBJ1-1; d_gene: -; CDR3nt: TGTGCCAGCCGAACACAGGGTATGAACACTGAAGCTTTCTTT; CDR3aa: CASRTQGMNTEAFF
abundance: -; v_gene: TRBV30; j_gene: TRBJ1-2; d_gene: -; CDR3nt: TGTGCCTGGAGTTTGTCTGCTATAAACAGCTTC; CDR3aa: CAWSLSAINSF
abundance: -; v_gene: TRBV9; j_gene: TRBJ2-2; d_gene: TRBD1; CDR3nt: TGTGCCAGCAGCGCGACAGGGGGCCTGCCGGGGGAGCTGTTTTTT; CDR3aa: CASSATGGLPGELFF
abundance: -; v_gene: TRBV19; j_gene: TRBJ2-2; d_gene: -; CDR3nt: TGTGCCACGAGGGTACCGAACACCGGGGAGCTGTTTTTT; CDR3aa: CATRVPNTGELFF
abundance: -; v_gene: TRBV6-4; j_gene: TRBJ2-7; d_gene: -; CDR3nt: TGTGCCAGCAGTGACAGAATTTCTAGCGAGCAGTACTTC; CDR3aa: CASSDRISSEQYF
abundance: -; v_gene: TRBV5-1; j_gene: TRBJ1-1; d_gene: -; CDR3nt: TGCGCCAGCAGCTTGGCTCGCTGGGCGACTGAAGCTTTCTTT; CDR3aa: CASSLARWATEAFF
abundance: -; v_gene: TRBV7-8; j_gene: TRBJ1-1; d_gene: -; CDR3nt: TGTGCCAGCAGCTTAGCGGAGCTGAACACTGAAGCTTTCTTT; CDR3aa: CASSLAELNTEAFF
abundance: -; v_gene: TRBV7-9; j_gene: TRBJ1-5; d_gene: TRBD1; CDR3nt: TGTGCCAGCAGCTTGACAGGGGTCGGTCAGCCCCAGCATTTT; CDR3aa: CASSLTGVGQPQHF
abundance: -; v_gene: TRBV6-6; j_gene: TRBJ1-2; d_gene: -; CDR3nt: TGTGCCAGCACCACGGACTGGGGGCTAAGTTATGGCTACACCTTC; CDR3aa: CASTTDWGLSYGYTF
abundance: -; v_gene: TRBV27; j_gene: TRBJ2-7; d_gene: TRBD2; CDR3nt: TGTGCCAGCAAAACCCGCGGGGGGCCCTACGAGCAGTACTTC; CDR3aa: CASKTRGGPYEQYF
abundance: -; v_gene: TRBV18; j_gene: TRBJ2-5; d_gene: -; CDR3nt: TGTGCCAGCTCACCACGGTACGGTTTCCAAGAGACCCAGTACTTC; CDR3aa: CASSPRYGFQETQYF
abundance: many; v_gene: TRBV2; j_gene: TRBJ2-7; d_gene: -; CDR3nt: TGTGCCAGCAGTCCAACGGGGATGGAGACCTACGAGCAGTACTTC; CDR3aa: CASSPTGMETYEQYF
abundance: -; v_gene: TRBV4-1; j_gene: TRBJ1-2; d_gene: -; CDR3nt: TGCGCCAGCAGCGAACTGGGGCTACCGAATTATGGCTACACCTTC; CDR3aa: CASSELGLPNYGYTF
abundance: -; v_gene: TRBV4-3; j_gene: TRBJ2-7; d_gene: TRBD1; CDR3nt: TGCGCCAGCAGCCAAGATGGACAGGGGTCCTACGAGCAGTACTTC; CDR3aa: CASSQDGQGSYEQYF
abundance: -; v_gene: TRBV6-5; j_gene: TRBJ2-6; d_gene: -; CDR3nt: TGTGCCAGCACCTCTCGGGTAGCTGGGGCCAACGTCCTGACTTTC; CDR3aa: CASTSRVAGANVLTF
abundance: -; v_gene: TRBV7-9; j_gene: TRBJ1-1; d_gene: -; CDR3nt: TGTGCCAGCAGCTTAGGTGGCACCATCACTGAAGCTTTCTTT; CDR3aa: CASSLGGTITEAFF
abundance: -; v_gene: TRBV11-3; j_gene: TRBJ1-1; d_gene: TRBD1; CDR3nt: TGTGCCAGCAGCGCGGGACAGCCCATGAACACTGAAGCTTTCTTT; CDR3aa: CASSAGQPMNTEAFF
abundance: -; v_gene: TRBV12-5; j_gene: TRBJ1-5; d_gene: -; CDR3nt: TGTGCTAGTGGTTTGGAACACTTGACAGTCAAGGGGCAGCCCCAGCATTTT; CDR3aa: CASGLEHLTVKGQPQHF
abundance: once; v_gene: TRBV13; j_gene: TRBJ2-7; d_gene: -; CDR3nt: TGTGCCAGCAGCCCCTACCCCTACGAGCAGTACTTC; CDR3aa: CASSPYPYEQYF
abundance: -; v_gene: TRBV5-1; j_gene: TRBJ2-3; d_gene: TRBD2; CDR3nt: TGCGCCAGCAGAGCGGGAGCAACAGATACGCAGTATTTT; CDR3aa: CASRAGATDTQYF
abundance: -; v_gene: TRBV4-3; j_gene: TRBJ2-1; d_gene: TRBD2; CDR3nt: TGCGCCAGCAGCCAGGTCTCGGCTAGCGGGGGCCACTCACAGTTCTTC; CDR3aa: CASSQVSASGGHSQFF
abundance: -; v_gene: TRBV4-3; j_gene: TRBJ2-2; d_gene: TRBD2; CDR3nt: TGCGCCAGCAGCCAAGATTCAGTGGCGGGGGAGTTCACCGGGGAGCTGTTTTTT; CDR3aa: CASSQDSVAGEFTGELFF
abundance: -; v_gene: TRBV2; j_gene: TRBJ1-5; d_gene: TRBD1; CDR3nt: TGTGCCAGCAGCGGACAGGGGCGAAACGGTCAGCCCCAGCATTTT; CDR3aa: CASSGQGRNGQPQHF
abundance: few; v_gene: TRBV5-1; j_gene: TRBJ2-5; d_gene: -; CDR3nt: TGCGCCAGCAGCTTGTTTCCAGGGTCGGGTGAGACCCAGTACTTC; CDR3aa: CASSLFPGSGETQYF
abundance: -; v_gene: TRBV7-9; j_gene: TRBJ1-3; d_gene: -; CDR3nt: TGTGCCAGCAGCTTAGAGCGGCGGATCTCTGGAAACACCATATATTTT; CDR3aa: CASSLERRISGNTIYF
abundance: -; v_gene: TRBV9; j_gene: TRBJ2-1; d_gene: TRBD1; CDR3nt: TGTGCCAGCAGCGTAAGGGGGGACAGGGACAATGAGCAGTTCTTC; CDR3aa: CASSVRGDRDNEQFF
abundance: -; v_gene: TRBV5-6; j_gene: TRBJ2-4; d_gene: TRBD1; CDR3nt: TGTGCCAGCAGCTTACAGGGGGTAGCCAAAAACATTCAGTACTTC; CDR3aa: CASSLQGVAKNIQYF
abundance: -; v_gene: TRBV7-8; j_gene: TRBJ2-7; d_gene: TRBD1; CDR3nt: TGTGCCAGCAGTCTGGACAGGGGTCACGAGCAGTACTTC; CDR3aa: CASSLDRGHEQYF
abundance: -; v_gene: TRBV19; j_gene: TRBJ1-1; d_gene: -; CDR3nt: TGTGCCAGTAGTATTGGGGGGGCTCGGAACACTGAAGCTTTCTTT; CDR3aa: CASSIGGARNTEAFF
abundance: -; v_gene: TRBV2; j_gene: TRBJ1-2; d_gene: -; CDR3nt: TGTGCCAGGCAGCAGGGTGGGGATGGCTACACCTTC; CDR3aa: CARQQGGDGYTF